A selection of T cell receptor beta chains follows, all from one sample in a study of neurological immune-mediated disorders. MiXCR, run by TCRdb on the 5' RACE reads, gives a single entry per CDR3 protein. The table includes some 70,000 distinct CDR3 sequences, about 3.4% detected once. The sample comprised PBMCs. These receptors all stem from a man between 40 and 49 years old with multiple sclerosis. Both conserved end residues are part of each CDR3. A D gene is named only where the DNA matches it firmly. Size is omitted from some rows. Given values are once, few, many or a class for expanded clones.

j_call	v_call	d_call	clone_size	cdr3_nt	cdr3_aa
TRBJ1-1	TRBV19	.	many	TGTGCCAGTCAAAGCGACACCTTGAACACTGAAGCTTTCTTT	CASQSDTLNTEAFF
TRBJ2-7	TRBV15	.	many	TGTGCCACCAGCAGAGTCCCGAACTACGAGCAGTACTTC	CATSRVPNYEQYF
TRBJ2-5	TRBV5-1	.	many	TGCGCCAGCAGCTTCGAGGGCCCGGAGACCCAGTACTTC	CASSFEGPETQYF
TRBJ1-6	TRBV12-3/TRBV12-4	TRBD1	many	TGTGCCAGCAGGCCCGACAGGGACTCACCCCTCCACTTT	CASRPDRDSPLHF
TRBJ1-5	TRBV10-3	.	many	TGTGCCATCAGTGAGACAGGATTTAATCAGCCCCAGCATTTT	CAISETGFNQPQHF
TRBJ2-3	TRBV5-6	.	many	TGTGCCAGCAGCTTCGCCACTAGCACAGATACGCAGTATTTT	CASSFATSTDTQYF
TRBJ1-5	TRBV3-1	.	many	TGTGCCAGCAGCCACGGAAGGCAGCCCCAGCATTTT	CASSHGRQPQHF
TRBJ1-5	TRBV5-1	.	many	TGCGCCAGCAGCTTGGAAGGGCAGAATCAGCCCCAGCATTTT	CASSLEGQNQPQHF
TRBJ1-1	TRBV12-3/TRBV12-4	.	many	TGTGCCAGCAGCGGACCGGTTATCACTGAAGCTTTCTTT	CASSGPVITEAFF
TRBJ2-1	TRBV5-1	.	many	TGCGCCAGGCCGGGTGGAAATGAGCAGTTCTTC	CARPGGNEQFF
TRBJ1-2	TRBV20-1	.	many	TGCAGTGCTAGGGGACCAGGCTATGGCTACACCTTC	CSARGPGYGYTF
TRBJ1-1	TRBV15	.	many	TGTGCCACCAGCAGAGATGGCACGGCGAACACTGAAGCTTTCTTT	CATSRDGTANTEAFF
TRBJ2-5	TRBV7-7	.	few	TGTGCCAGCAGCTTATTGGCAGGCCAAGAGACCCAGTACTTC	CASSLLAGQETQYF
TRBJ2-7	TRBV5-1	.	many	TGCGCCAGCAGCCGGGACCGCAATTCCTACGAGCAGTACTTC	CASSRDRNSYEQYF
TRBJ2-7	TRBV3-1	TRBD2	many	TGTGCCAGCAGCCAAGTGAGACTAGCGGGAGAGGGCGAGCAGTACTTC	CASSQVRLAGEGEQYF
TRBJ2-3	TRBV27	TRBD1	many	TGTGCCAGCAGTAACCGGGACAGTCGAGATACGCAGTATTTT	CASSNRDSRDTQYF
TRBJ2-7	TRBV28	.	many	TGTGCCAGCAGTCATGGTGGGGACGGCTCCTACGAGCAGTACTTC	CASSHGGDGSYEQYF
TRBJ2-3	TRBV5-5	TRBD1	.	TGTGCCAGCAGCCACTCGACAGGGGGCACAGATACGCAGTATTTT	CASSHSTGGTDTQYF
TRBJ2-7	TRBV10-3	TRBD1	many	TGTGCCATCAGTGCGGTAACGGCAGGGGGTAACGAGCAGTACTTC	CAISAVTAGGNEQYF
TRBJ2-7	TRBV3-1	TRBD2	many	TGTGCCAGCAGCCGGGGACTAGCGGGAGGAGGGGTCTCCTACGAGCAGTACTTC	CASSRGLAGGGVSYEQYF
TRBJ2-1	TRBV2	.	medium-sized	TGTGCCAGCGCTGTCGAGACTTCAAAGTTCTTC	CASAVETSKFF
TRBJ2-4	TRBV19	.	few	TGTGCCAGTAGTATTGGTCGAGGAAACCTAGCCAAAAACATTCAGTACTTC	CASSIGRGNLAKNIQYF
TRBJ2-7	TRBV7-6	TRBD1	.	TGTGACAGCAGCACCCCGACAGGGGGCGCGGACTTC	CDSSTPTGGADF
TRBJ2-3	TRBV29-1	TRBD1	many	TGCAGCGTGAAAACAGGGGCAGATACGCAGTATTTT	CSVKTGADTQYF
TRBJ2-1	TRBV20-1	TRBD2	many	TGCAGTGCTCGCTATAGCGGGAGCCCATGCTTC	CSARYSGSPCF
TRBJ1-2	TRBV12-3/TRBV12-4	.	many	TGTGCCAGCAGCCGTAGCCGGGGGGATGGCTACACCTTC	CASSRSRGDGYTF
TRBJ2-1	TRBV11-2	.	many	TGTGCCAGCAGCCCTATAAGAGGGCAGCCTCTAGGAGGTGAGCAGTTCTTC	CASSPIRGQPLGGEQFF
TRBJ2-7	TRBV20-1	.	many	TGCAGTGCTAGAGAGGGGGCAGGATCCTACGAGCAGTACTTC	CSAREGAGSYEQYF
TRBJ1-1	TRBV6-5	TRBD1	few	TGTGCCAGCAGGCGACAGGGGTTGAACACTGAAGCTTTCTTT	CASRRQGLNTEAFF
TRBJ1-4	TRBV5-1	.	many	TGCGCCAGCAGCTTGGTGGGACTACTAAATGAAAAACTGTTTTTT	CASSLVGLLNEKLFF
TRBJ2-5	TRBV5-1	TRBD2	.	TGCGCCAGCAGCTCGACTAGCGGAAACCAAGAGACCCAGTACTTC	CASSSTSGNQETQYF
TRBJ1-1	TRBV10-3	TRBD1	many	TGTGCCATCAGGACAGGGGGCACTGAAGCTTTCTTT	CAIRTGGTEAFF
TRBJ1-5	TRBV5-1	TRBD1	many	TGCGCCAGCAGCTTGGCCACAGGGGGTAATCAGCCCCAGCATTTT	CASSLATGGNQPQHF
TRBJ2-7	TRBV6-1	TRBD2	many	TGTGCCAGCAGTGTGGGACTAGCGATATCCTACGAGCAGTACTTC	CASSVGLAISYEQYF
TRBJ2-1	TRBV7-9	.	many	TGTGCCAGCAGCTTAGCGCGAGGAAGTGGCTCCTACAATGAGCAGTTCTTC	CASSLARGSGSYNEQFF
TRBJ2-2	TRBV30	.	many	TGTGCCTGGTCACAGGGATGGGGCACCGGGGAGCTGTTTTTT	CAWSQGWGTGELFF
TRBJ1-1	TRBV5-1	TRBD1	many	TGCGCCAGCAGCTCCCAGACAGGGGACCCTGAAGCTTTCTTT	CASSSQTGDPEAFF
TRBJ1-3	TRBV12-3/TRBV12-4	.	many	TGTGCCAGCAGTTTAAACAGTCCCAACACCATATATTTT	CASSLNSPNTIYF
TRBJ2-2	TRBV7-2	.	many	TGTGCCAGCAGCTTTTCCCCCGGGGAGCTGTTTTTT	CASSFSPGELFF
TRBJ1-2	TRBV12-3/TRBV12-4	TRBD1	many	TGTGCCAGCAGTCTCAGCTTTGGTACAGGGGCTGGCTACACCTTC	CASSLSFGTGAGYTF